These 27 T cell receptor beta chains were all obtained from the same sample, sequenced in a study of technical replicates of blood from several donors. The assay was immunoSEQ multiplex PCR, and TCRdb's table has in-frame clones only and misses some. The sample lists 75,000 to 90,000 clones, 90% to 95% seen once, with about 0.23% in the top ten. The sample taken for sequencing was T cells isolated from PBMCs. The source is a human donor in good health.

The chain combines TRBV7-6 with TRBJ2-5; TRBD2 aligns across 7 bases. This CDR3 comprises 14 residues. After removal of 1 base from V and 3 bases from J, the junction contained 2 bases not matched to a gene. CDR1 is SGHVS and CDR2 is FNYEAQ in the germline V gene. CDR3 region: CASSLVGGKETQYF. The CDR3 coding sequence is TGTGCCAGCAGCTTAGTGGGAGGGAAAGAGACCCAGTACTTC.

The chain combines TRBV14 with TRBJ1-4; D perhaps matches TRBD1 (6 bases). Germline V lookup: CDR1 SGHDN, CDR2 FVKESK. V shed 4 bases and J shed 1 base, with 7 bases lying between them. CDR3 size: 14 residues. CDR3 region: CASSPGVTNEKLFF. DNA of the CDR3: TGTGCCAGCAGCCCAGGGGTAACTAATGAAAAACTGTTTTTT.

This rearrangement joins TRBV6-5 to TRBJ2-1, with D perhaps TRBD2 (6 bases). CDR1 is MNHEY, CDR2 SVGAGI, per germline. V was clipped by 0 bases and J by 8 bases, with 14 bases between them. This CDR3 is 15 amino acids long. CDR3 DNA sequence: TGTGCCAGCAGTTACTCTTCGGCGGGATGGGATGAGCAGTTCTTC. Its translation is CASSYSSAGWDEQFF.

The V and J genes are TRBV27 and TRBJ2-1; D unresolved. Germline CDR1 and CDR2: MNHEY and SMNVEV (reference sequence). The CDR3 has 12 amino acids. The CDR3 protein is CSVYSSYNEQFF. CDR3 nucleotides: TGTTCCGTATATAGCTCCTACAATGAGCAGTTCTTC.

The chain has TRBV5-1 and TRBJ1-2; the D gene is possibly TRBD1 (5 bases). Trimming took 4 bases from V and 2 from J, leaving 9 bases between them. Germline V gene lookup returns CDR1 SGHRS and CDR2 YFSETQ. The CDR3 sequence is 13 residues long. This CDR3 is CASSLGVNYGYTF. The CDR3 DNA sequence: TGCGCCAGCAGCCTAGGGGTAAACTATGGCTACACCTTC. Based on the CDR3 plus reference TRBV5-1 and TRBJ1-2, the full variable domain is KAGVTQTPRYLIKTRGQQVTLSCSPISGHRSVSWYQQTPGQGLQFLFEYFSETQRNKGNFPGRFSGRQFSNSRSEMNVSTLELGDSALYLCASSLGVNYGYTFGSGTRLTVV.

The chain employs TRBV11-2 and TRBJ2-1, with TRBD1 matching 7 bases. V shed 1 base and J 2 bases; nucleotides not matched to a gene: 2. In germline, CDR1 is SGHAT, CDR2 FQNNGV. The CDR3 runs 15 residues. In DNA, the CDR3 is TGTGCCAGCAGCTTAGGGGACAGTACCTACAATGAGCAGTTCTTC. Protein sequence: CASSLGDSTYNEQFF.

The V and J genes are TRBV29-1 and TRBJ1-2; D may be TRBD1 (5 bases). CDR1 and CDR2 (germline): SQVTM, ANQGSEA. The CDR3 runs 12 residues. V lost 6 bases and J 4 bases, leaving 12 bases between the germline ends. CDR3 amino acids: CSVGGDPYGYTF. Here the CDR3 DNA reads TGCAGCGTCGGAGGGGACCCCTATGGCTACACCTTC.

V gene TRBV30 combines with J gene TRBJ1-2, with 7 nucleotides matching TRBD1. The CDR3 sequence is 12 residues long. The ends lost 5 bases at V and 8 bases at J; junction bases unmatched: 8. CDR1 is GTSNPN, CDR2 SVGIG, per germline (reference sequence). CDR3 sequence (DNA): TGTGCCTGGGGAAAGCAACAGGGGGGCTACACCTTC. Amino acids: CAWGKQQGGYTF.

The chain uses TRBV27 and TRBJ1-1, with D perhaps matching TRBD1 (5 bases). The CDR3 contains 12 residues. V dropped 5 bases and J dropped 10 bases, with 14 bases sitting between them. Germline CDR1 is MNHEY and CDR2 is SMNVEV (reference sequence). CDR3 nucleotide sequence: TGTGCCAGCAGTAGGGCCCAGGGTGGAGCTTTCTTT. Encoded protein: CASSRAQGGAFF.

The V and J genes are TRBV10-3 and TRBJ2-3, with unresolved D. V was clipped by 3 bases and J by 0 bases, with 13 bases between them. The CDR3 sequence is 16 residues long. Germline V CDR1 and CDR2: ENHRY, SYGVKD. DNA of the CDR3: TGTGCCATCAGTGAACTCTCGGTAACTAGCACAGATACGCAGTATTTT. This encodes CAISELSVTSTDTQYF.

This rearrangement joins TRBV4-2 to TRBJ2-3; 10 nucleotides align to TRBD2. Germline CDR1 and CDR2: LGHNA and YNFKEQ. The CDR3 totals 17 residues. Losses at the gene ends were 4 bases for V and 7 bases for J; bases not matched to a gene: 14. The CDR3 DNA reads TGTGCCAGCAGCCCGATCGGAACTAGCGGGGACTCTAATACGCAGTATTTT. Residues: CASSPIGTSGDSNTQYF.

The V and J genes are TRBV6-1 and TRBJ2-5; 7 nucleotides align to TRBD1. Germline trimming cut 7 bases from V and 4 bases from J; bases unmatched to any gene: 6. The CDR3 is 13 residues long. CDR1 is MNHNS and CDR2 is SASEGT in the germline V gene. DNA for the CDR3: TGTGCCAGCACCCCGACAGGGTTAGAGACCCAGTACTTC. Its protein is CASTPTGLETQYF.

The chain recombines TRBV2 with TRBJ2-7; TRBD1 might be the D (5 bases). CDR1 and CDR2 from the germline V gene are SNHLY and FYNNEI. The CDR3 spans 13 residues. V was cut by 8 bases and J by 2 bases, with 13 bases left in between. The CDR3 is CASQSTAPYEQYF. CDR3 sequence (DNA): TGTGCCAGCCAGTCGACAGCTCCCTACGAGCAGTACTTC.

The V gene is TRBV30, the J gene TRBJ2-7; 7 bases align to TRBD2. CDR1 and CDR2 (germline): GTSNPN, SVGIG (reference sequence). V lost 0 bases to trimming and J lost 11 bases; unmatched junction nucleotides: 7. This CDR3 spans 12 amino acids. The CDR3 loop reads CAWSVWEGKEYF. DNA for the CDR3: TGTGCCTGGAGTGTATGGGAGGGCAAGGAGTACTTC.

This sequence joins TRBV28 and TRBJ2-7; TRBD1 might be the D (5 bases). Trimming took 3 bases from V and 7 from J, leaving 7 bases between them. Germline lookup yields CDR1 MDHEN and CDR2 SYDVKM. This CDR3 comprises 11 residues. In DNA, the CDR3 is TGTGCCAGCAGTTTTCGGACAGAGCAGTACTTC. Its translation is CASSFRTEQYF.

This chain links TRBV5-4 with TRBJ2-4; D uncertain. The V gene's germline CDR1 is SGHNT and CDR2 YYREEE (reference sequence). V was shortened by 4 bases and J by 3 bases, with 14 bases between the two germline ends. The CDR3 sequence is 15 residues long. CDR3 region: CASSALISGKNIQYF. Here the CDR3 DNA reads TGTGCCAGCAGCGCGCTCATATCGGGCAAAAACATTCAGTACTTC.

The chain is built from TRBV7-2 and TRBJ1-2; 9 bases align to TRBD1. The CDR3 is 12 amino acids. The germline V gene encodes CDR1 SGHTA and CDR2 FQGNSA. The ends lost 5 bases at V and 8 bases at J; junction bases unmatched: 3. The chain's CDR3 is CASSRTGVGYTF. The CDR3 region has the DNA TGTGCCAGCAGCCGGACAGGGGTCGGCTACACCTTC.

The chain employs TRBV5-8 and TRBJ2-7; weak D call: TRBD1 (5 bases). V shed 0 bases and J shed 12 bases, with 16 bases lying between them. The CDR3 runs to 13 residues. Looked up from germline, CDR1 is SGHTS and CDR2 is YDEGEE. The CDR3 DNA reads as TGTGCCAGCAGCTTGGCGGACCCCAGGGTTCCGTACTTC. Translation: CASSLADPRVPYF. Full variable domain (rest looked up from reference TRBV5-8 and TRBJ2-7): EAGVTQSPTHLIKTRGQQATLRCSPISGHTSVYWYQQALGLGLQFLLWYDEGEERNRGNFPPRFSGRQFPNYSSELNVNALELEDSALYLCASSLADPRVPYFGPGTRLTVT.

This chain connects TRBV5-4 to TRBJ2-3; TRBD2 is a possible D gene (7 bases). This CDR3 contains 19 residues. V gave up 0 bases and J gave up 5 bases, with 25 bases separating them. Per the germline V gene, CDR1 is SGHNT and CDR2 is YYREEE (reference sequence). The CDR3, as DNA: TGTGCCAGCAGCTTGGCGGTGGGAGGGGGGGTAAAACCTGGAGATACGCAGTATTTT. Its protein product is CASSLAVGGGVKPGDTQYF.

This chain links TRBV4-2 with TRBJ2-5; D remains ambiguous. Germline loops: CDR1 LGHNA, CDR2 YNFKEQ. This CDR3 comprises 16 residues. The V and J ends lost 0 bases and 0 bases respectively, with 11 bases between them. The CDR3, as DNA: TGTGCCAGCAGCCAAGATCCCCGCCAGTACCAAGAGACCCAGTACTTC. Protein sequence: CASSQDPRQYQETQYF.

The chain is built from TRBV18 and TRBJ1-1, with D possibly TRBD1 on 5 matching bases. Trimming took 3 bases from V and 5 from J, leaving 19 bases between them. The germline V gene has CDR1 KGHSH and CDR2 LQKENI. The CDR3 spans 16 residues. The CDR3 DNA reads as TGTGCCAGCTCACCTCCCACATTGGGACTGAGGACTGAAGCTTTCTTT. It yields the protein CASSPPTLGLRTEAFF.

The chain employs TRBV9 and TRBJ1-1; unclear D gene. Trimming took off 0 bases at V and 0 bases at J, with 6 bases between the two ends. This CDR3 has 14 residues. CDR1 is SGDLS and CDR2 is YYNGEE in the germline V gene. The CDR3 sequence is CASSVDPVNTEAFF. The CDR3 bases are TGTGCCAGCAGCGTAGACCCGGTGAACACTGAAGCTTTCTTT.

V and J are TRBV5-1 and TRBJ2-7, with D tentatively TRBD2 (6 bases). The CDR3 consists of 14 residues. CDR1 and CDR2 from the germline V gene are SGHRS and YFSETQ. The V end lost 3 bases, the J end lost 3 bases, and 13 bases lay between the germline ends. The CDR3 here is CASSSSSGHYEQYF. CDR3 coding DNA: TGCGCCAGCAGCTCGAGTAGCGGCCACTACGAGCAGTACTTC.

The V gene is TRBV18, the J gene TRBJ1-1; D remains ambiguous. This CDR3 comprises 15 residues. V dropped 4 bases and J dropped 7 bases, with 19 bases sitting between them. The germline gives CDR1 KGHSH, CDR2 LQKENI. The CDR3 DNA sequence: TGTGCCAGCTCACAATCAACGTCATTGCGCGATGAAGCTTTCTTT. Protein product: CASSQSTSLRDEAFF.

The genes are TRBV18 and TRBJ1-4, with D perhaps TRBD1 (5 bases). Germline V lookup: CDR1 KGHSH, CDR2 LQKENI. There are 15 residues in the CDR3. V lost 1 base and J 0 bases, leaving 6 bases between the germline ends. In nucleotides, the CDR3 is TGTGCCAGCTCACCACTGACAGCAACTAATGAAAAACTGTTTTTT. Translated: CASSPLTATNEKLFF.

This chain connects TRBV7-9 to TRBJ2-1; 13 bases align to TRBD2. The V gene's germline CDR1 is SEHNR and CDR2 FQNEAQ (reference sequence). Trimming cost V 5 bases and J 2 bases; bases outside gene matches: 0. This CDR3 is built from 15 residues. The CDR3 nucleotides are TGTGCCAGCAGCGGACTAGCGGGAGCCTACAATGAGCAGTTCTTC. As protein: CASSGLAGAYNEQFF.

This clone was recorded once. The chain's CDR3 is CAMSERETDTQYF. The CDR3 DNA follows: TGTGCCATGAGCGAGCGAGAAACAGATACGCAGTATTTT. The V call is TRBV10-3, the J call TRBJ2-3; no clear D gene. Trimming took 9 bases from V and 3 from J, leaving 13 bases between them. The CDR3 sequence is 13 residues long. Germline V gives CDR1 ENHRY, CDR2 SYGVKD.